This T cell receptor (beta chain) was observed in a study of identical twins. Concerning this clonotype: The antigen is not known.

The donor group consisted entirely of healthy Caucasians. Study findings and constraints: The study drew conclusions from cross-sectional statistical analysis, not from following the same donors.

A universal primer site arose from template switching, and cDNA bore unique molecular identifiers. TCRdb reprocessed the 5' RACE reads via MiXCR and lists one record per CDR3 protein. The repertoire holds 250,000 to 350,000 distinct CDR3 sequences, with approximately 8.5% as singletons. This CDR3 has 14 residues. Germline assignment: CDR1 MNHNS and CDR2 SASEGT. V was clipped by 3 bases and J by 6 bases; unmatched bases: 5. The sample was also reused in another study, on yellow fever vaccine responses in identical twins.

This chain links TRBV6-1 with TRBJ2-7, with TRBD2 identical over 10 bases. Sequenced input: memory (CD45RO+) T cells sorted from blood. The source is a woman younger than 35 in good health. CDR3 DNA sequence: TGTGCCAGCAGTGATCTAGCGGGGGCGACCGAGCAGTACGTC. It encodes CASSDLAGATEQYV.